The present T cell receptor (beta chain) was sequenced within a study of T cells in Graves' hyperthyroidism and ophthalmopathy. Whole-study context: Peripheral blood was drawn at first diagnosis, prior to all treatment. General study findings and limits: Expanded thyroid clonotypes (above 0.001) were mostly also found in blood.

TCR beta CDR3 regions were amplified from RNA. The HTBI primer set served for first-round RT-PCR of the TCR CDR3. TCRdb independently ran MiXCR on the multiplex PCR reads; one entry per CDR3 protein. The sample has a few hundred thousand distinct CDR3 sequences; roughly 12% are singletons. The table lists this clonotype with a few counts. The target antigen is unknown. Trimming shortened V by 1 base and J by 2 bases, and 7 bases separated the two germline ends. Per germline, CDR1 SEHNR and CDR2 FQNEAQ (reference sequence). This CDR3 has 14 residues. The chain links TRBV7-9 to TRBJ2-3; D call uncertain. The TCR originated in a man aged 30 to 45 with Graves' hyperthyroidism that later progressed to Graves' ophthalmopathy. Sequencing was done on a sample of blood. CDR3 DNA: TGTGCCAGCAGCTTAGTCTTCCTCACAGATACGCAGTATTTT. It specifies CASSLVFLTDTQYF.